This T cell receptor (beta chain) was identified in a study of cytomegalovirus exposure and HLA in healthy donors. The study's findings and limits: Being productive about 90% or about 30% of the time was typical of most TCR beta V segments in an earlier analysis. In a later analysis, 17,000 or so TCR beta sequences were associated with HLA alleles at 0.05 false discovery rate. It was confirmed in vitro that a few of the CMV-associated chains were specific for CMV antigens. A further, later analysis showed that HLA-associated TCR beta chains (compared with equally common others) were more clonally expanded.

PCR involved 60 Vbeta and 13 Jbeta primers. Libraries were prepared by immunoSEQ multiplex PCR; TCRdb keeps only in-frame clonotypes and omits some of them. The repertoire consists of about 78,000 clones, with approximately 72% occurring once and the leading ten covering approximately 12%. Regarding this clone: The antigen remains undetermined.

Sequencing was done on a sample of PBMCs. The sequence was collected from a middle-aged woman in good health and CMV-seropositive.

CDR3 sequence reads: CASSPQRNTEAFF. The CDR3 DNA sequence: TGTGCCAGCTCACCACAGAGGAACACTGAAGCTTTCTTT. J is TRBJ1-1 and V is TRBV18; D unclear. CDR3 length: 13 residues. V was shortened by 1 base and J by 1 base, with 4 bases between the two germline ends. Germline V gene lookup returns CDR1 KGHSH and CDR2 LQKENI.